A single sample is the source of the 13 T cell receptor beta chains below, sequenced in a study of identical twins. MiXCR, applied by TCRdb to the 5' RACE reads, yields one record per CDR3 protein. The profile covers 1.5 million to 2 million distinct CDR3 sequences, with about 31% appearing a single time and less than 0.35% taken by the ten largest. Material for sequencing was cord blood. The receptors come from a newborn girl in good health.

With regard to this clonotype: At one of its ends the junction is not consistent with the germline gene, which may arise from a read error. The chain uses TRBV18 and TRBJ1-2, with TRBD1 matching 7 bases. The V gene's germline CDR1 is KGHSH and CDR2 LQKENI. This CDR3 has 13 residues. CDR3 amino acids: CASSPSQGDGYTF. The DNA for the CDR3 is TGCGCCAGCTCACCAAGTCAGGGGGATGGCTACACCTTC.

The CDR3 region has the DNA TGTGCCAGCACCCCAGGACAGACCTCCTACGAGCAGTACTTC. Residues: CASTPGQTSYEQYF. J is TRBJ2-7 and V is TRBV28; tentatively, D is TRBD1 (6 bases). The CDR3 sequence is 14 residues long. Trimming took 7 bases from V and 0 from J, leaving 13 bases between them. Germline CDR1 and CDR2: MDHEN and SYDVKM.

This clonotype was found a few times. The rearrangement links TRBV20-1 to TRBJ2-7; D tentatively fits TRBD1 or TRBD2 (5 bases each). V was trimmed by 0 bases and J by 3 bases, leaving 18 bases between them. CDR1 is DFQATT and CDR2 is SNEGSKA in the germline V gene (reference sequence). The CDR3 is made up of 16 amino acids. CDR3 nucleotide sequence: TGCAGTGCTAGAGAGGGACCATCCCCCTATTTCTACGAGCAGTACTTC. It specifies CSAREGPSPYFYEQYF.

The gene calls are TRBV10-3 and TRBJ2-1, with 7 bases lining up with TRBD2. With V trimmed by 0 bases and J by 7 bases, 6 bases remained unmatched. The germline V gene has CDR1 ENHRY and CDR2 SYGVKD. This CDR3 spans 15 amino acids. The CDR3 protein is CAISESGGSGNEQFF. Written as DNA, the CDR3 is TGTGCCATCAGTGAGTCGGGCGGGAGTGGGAATGAGCAGTTCTTC.

This clonotype was observed a handful of times. The rearrangement joins TRBV20-1 to TRBJ1-6; possible D gene TRBD1, 6 bases. The CDR3 loop spans 14 amino acids. CDR1 and CDR2 from the germline V gene are DFQATT and SNEGSKA (reference sequence). Trimming cost V 5 bases and J 3 bases, with 11 bases left between them. CDR3 in amino acids: CSAPKGDYNSPLHF. In nucleotides, the CDR3 is TGCAGTGCTCCTAAGGGGGACTATAATTCACCCCTCCACTTT.

The genes are TRBV27 and TRBJ2-3, with TRBD1 identical over 12 bases. The CDR3 spans 16 residues. The germline gives CDR1 MNHEY, CDR2 SMNVEV (reference sequence). V lost 4 bases, J lost 4 bases, and 6 bases stayed unmatched. The DNA for the CDR3 is TGTGCCAGCAGTTCCGCCGGGACAGGGGGCTCAGATACGCAGTATTTT. Translated: CASSSAGTGGSDTQYF.

A few counts support this clonotype. The chain recombines TRBV9 with TRBJ2-7; no reliable D call. Trimming left V 0 bases short and J 2 bases short, with 6 bases between. This CDR3 region has 13 residues. Germline CDR1 is SGDLS and CDR2 is YYNGEE. The CDR3 coding sequence is TGTGCCAGCAGCGTAGCCCTCGCCTACGAGCAGTACTTC. Its protein product is CASSVALAYEQYF.

This chain links TRBV15 with TRBJ2-6; D ambiguous. CDR1 LNHNV and CDR2 YYDKDF come from the germline V gene (reference sequence). The CDR3 totals 18 residues. The V gene lost 1 base and the J gene lost 1 base, with 14 bases spanning the gap. The CDR3 nucleotides read TGTGCCACCAGCAGAGGACATCTACCACGTTCTGGGGCCAACGTCCTGACTTTC. This encodes CATSRGHLPRSGANVLTF.

This clonotype was counted a few times. This chain links TRBV3-1 with TRBJ2-4; no definite D call. V lost 0 bases and J 1 base, leaving 16 bases between the germline ends. The CDR3 totals 18 residues. Germline CDR1 and CDR2: LGHDT and YNNKEL (reference sequence). The CDR3 loop reads CASSQDRVGGSAKNIQYF. The CDR3 nucleotides read TGTGCCAGCAGCCAAGATCGAGTCGGTGGCAGCGCCAAAAACATTCAGTACTTC.

This clonotype was observed a few times. This rearrangement joins TRBV3-1 to TRBJ1-1, with 11 positions matching TRBD1. CDR1 is LGHDT, CDR2 YNNKEL, per germline (reference sequence). The CDR3 is made up of 18 amino acids. V dropped 1 base and J dropped 1; count of bases not matched to a gene: 8. The CDR3 here is CASSQVWDRGGKNTEAFF. DNA of the CDR3: TGTGCCAGCAGCCAAGTCTGGGACAGGGGGGGGAAGAACACTGAAGCTTTCTTT.

This clonotype was picked up many times. An end of the junction differs from the germline gene, which may be a read error. The chain couples TRBV3-1 to TRBJ1-1; D remains unclear. The germline V gene encodes CDR1 LGHDT and CDR2 YNNKEL (reference sequence). The CDR3 extends over 13 amino acids. In DNA, the CDR3 is TGCGCCAGCAGCTTGTACGGGAACACTGAAGCTTTCTTT. Protein sequence: CASSLYGNTEAFF.

The V gene is TRBV6-5, the J gene TRBJ2-2, with TRBD1 matching over 10 bases. Losses at the gene ends were 5 bases for V and 6 bases for J; bases not matched to a gene: 6. This CDR3 spans 15 amino acids. Per germline, CDR1 MNHEY and CDR2 SVGAGI. The CDR3 sequence is CASSHRDRGPGELFF. In DNA, the CDR3 is TGTGCCAGCAGTCACCGGGACAGGGGCCCCGGGGAGCTGTTTTTT.

The CDR3 bases are TGTGCCAGCAGTGAGCGGACAGGCAATGAGCAGTTCTTC. Protein: CASSERTGNEQFF. The chain carries TRBV2 and TRBJ2-1; 7 nucleotides agree with TRBD1. V trimming: 3 bases; J trimming: 6 bases; junction bases outside the gene matches: 2. The CDR3 loop spans 13 amino acids. In germline, CDR1 is SNHLY, CDR2 FYNNEI.